Listed below are T cell receptor beta chains from one sample, sequenced in a study of blood T cells in healthy people across ages. One entry per CDR3 protein, called by TCRdb with MiXCR from the 5' RACE reads. This table has 800,000 to 1,300,000 distinct CDR3 sequences, 25% appearing once. The sample also formed part of further work on T cells of mothers and their children.

Sequencing used blood. The origin of the receptors is a girl aged 2 to 10 in good health. Both conserved end residues are part of each CDR3. Fields, in order: V gene, D gene, J gene, clone size, CDR3 protein, CDR3 DNA. The D gene is left open where the match is weak. Rows may omit the clone size; those that give it use once, few, many or a size class.

V: TRBV5-1
D: TRBD1
J: TRBJ2-1
size: few
CDR3: CASSLEGTGQFF
DNA: TGCGCCAGCAGCTTGGAGGGGACAGGGCAGTTCTTC

V: TRBV7-2
D: NA
J: TRBJ2-5
size: NA
CDR3: CASSLFVPTNQETQYF
DNA: TGTGCCAGCAGCTTATTCGTCCCTACAAACCAAGAGACCCAGTACTTC

V: TRBV6-1
D: TRBD1
J: TRBJ1-5
size: few
CDR3: CASSGTGAYQPQHF
DNA: TGTGCCAGTTCCGGGACAGGGGCTTATCAGCCCCAGCATTTT

V: TRBV7-2
D: NA
J: TRBJ2-1
size: NA
CDR3: CASSLSGGADEQFF
DNA: TGTGCCAGCAGCTTAAGCGGCGGGGCCGATGAGCAGTTCTTC

V: TRBV28
D: NA
J: TRBJ2-3
size: few
CDR3: CASGEDRHTDTQYF
DNA: TGTGCCAGCGGTGAAGACAGACACACAGATACGCAGTATTTT

V: TRBV12-3/TRBV12-4
D: TRBD2
J: TRBJ2-1
size: NA
CDR3: CASSLPLAGDYNEQFF
DNA: TGTGCCAGCAGTTTACCCCTAGCGGGAGACTACAATGAGCAGTTCTTC

V: TRBV7-9
D: NA
J: TRBJ2-7
size: few
CDR3: CASSFGGYGWEQYF
DNA: TGTGCCAGCAGCTTTGGAGGGTACGGCTGGGAGCAGTACTTC

V: TRBV29-1
D: TRBD2
J: TRBJ2-7
size: few
CDR3: CSVEEGGSDEQYF
DNA: TGCAGCGTTGAGGAGGGAGGGTCGGACGAGCAGTACTTC

V: TRBV28
D: NA
J: TRBJ2-2
size: NA
CDR3: CASSSPGGAGELFF
DNA: TGTGCCAGCAGTTCTCCGGGCGGGGCCGGGGAGCTGTTTTTT

V: TRBV9
D: NA
J: TRBJ2-1
size: NA
CDR3: CASSVRDFPMNEQFF
DNA: TGTGCCAGCAGCGTCCGGGACTTCCCCATGAATGAGCAGTTCTTC

V: TRBV2
D: NA
J: TRBJ2-1
size: NA
CDR3: CASSDGGFYNEQFF
DNA: TGTGCCAGCAGTGACGGGGGCTTCTACAATGAGCAGTTCTTC

V: TRBV9
D: TRBD2
J: TRBJ2-1
size: once
CDR3: CASSPGLAGAREQFF
DNA: TGTGCCAGCAGCCCAGGACTAGCGGGAGCTAGGGAGCAGTTCTTC

V: TRBV12-3/TRBV12-4
D: NA
J: TRBJ2-5
size: few
CDR3: CASTTRGGVDELFF
DNA: TGTGCCAGCACCACTAGGGGGGGAGTGGATGAGCTGTTCTTC

V: TRBV7-3
D: NA
J: TRBJ2-3
size: NA
CDR3: CASSLKAGLGADTQYF
DNA: TGTGCCAGCAGCTTAAAGGCAGGGTTGGGGGCAGATACGCAGTATTTT

V: TRBV29-1
D: NA
J: TRBJ1-2
size: NA
CDR3: CSVARGGYTF
DNA: TGCAGCGTTGCGAGAGGTGGCTACACCTTC

V: TRBV4-1
D: NA
J: TRBJ2-1
size: NA
CDR3: CASSQMNNEQFF
DNA: TGCGCCAGCAGCCAGATGAATAATGAGCAGTTCTTC

V: TRBV29-1
D: TRBD2
J: TRBJ2-7
size: few
CDR3: CSVGLADFSSYEQYF
DNA: TGCAGCGTGGGACTAGCGGACTTCTCATCCTACGAGCAGTACTTC

V: TRBV14
D: TRBD1
J: TRBJ1-6
size: many
CDR3: CASSPYLGQEFNTLHF
DNA: TGTGCCAGCAGCCCATATTTGGGACAGGAATTCAATACCCTCCACTTT

V: TRBV7-4
D: NA
J: TRBJ1-1
size: NA
CDR3: CASSDQYTEAFF
DNA: TGTGCCAGCAGCGACCAGTACACTGAAGCTTTCTTT

V: TRBV5-6
D: NA
J: TRBJ1-1
size: NA
CDR3: CASSFAPASRAFF
DNA: TGTGCCAGCAGCTTCGCCCCCGCCAGCAGGGCTTTCTTT

V: TRBV10-3
D: NA
J: TRBJ1-1
size: NA
CDR3: CAITEDSPSPGMNTEAFF
DNA: TGTGCCATCACCGAAGATTCACCTTCTCCTGGGATGAACACTGAAGCTTTCTTT

V: TRBV20-1
D: NA
J: TRBJ2-4
size: few
CDR3: CSASQGGKNIQYF
DNA: TGCAGTGCTAGTCAGGGAGGTAAAAACATTCAGTACTTC

V: TRBV9
D: TRBD2
J: TRBJ2-1
size: NA
CDR3: CASSAKTSGVYNEQFF
DNA: TGTGCCAGCAGCGCCAAGACTAGCGGAGTCTACAATGAGCAGTTCTTC

V: TRBV29-1
D: NA
J: TRBJ1-1
size: NA
CDR3: CSVVRGGAAEAFF
DNA: TGCAGCGTTGTTCGAGGGGGAGCGGCTGAAGCTTTCTTT

V: TRBV20-1
D: NA
J: TRBJ2-5
size: NA
CDR3: CSARGAPQETQYF
DNA: TGCAGTGCTAGGGGGGCGCCACAAGAGACCCAGTACTTC

V: TRBV19
D: TRBD2
J: TRBJ2-1
size: few
CDR3: CASSIAGGKNEQFF
DNA: TGTGCCAGTAGTATCGCGGGAGGGAAGAATGAGCAGTTCTTC

V: TRBV7-9
D: TRBD2
J: TRBJ2-1
size: few
CDR3: CASSSKSGRSSYNEQFF
DNA: TGTGCCAGCAGTTCAAAGTCCGGGAGGAGCTCCTACAATGAGCAGTTCTTC

V: TRBV11-3
D: NA
J: TRBJ2-3
size: NA
CDR3: CASSLDGLPEHTDTQYF
DNA: TGTGCCAGCAGCTTAGATGGGTTGCCGGAGCACACAGATACGCAGTATTTT

V: TRBV2
D: NA
J: TRBJ1-2
size: NA
CDR3: CASLPVEANYGYTF
DNA: TGTGCCAGCCTTCCAGTTGAGGCAAACTATGGCTACACCTTC

V: TRBV11-1
D: TRBD2
J: TRBJ2-1
size: few
CDR3: CASSSYPEAGGTYNEQFF
DNA: TGTGCCAGCAGCTCCTACCCCGAGGCGGGGGGAACCTACAATGAGCAGTTCTTC

V: TRBV29-1
D: NA
J: TRBJ2-5
size: NA
CDR3: CSVHTGGGDFGETQYF
DNA: TGCAGCGTCCACACGGGTGGAGGGGACTTCGGGGAGACCCAGTACTTC

V: TRBV9
D: TRBD2
J: TRBJ2-6
size: few
CDR3: CASSVSSSGGSGANVLTF
DNA: TGTGCCAGCAGCGTATCAAGTAGCGGGGGCTCTGGGGCCAACGTCCTGACTTTC

V: TRBV27
D: NA
J: TRBJ1-1
size: NA
CDR3: CASSPTEFTEAFF
DNA: TGTGCCAGCAGTCCGACAGAGTTCACTGAAGCTTTCTTT

V: TRBV29-1
D: NA
J: TRBJ2-1
size: NA
CDR3: CSVVGGLRGHEQFF
DNA: TGCAGCGTTGTTGGAGGTCTTCGGGGTCATGAGCAGTTCTTC

V: TRBV10-3
D: NA
J: TRBJ1-5
size: NA
CDR3: CAISEGDSNQPQHF
DNA: TGTGCCATCAGTGAGGGGGACAGCAATCAGCCCCAGCATTTT

V: TRBV28
D: NA
J: TRBJ1-1
size: NA
CDR3: CASSFSFEAFF
DNA: TGTGCCAGCAGTTTTTCGTTCGAAGCTTTCTTT

V: TRBV11-2
D: NA
J: TRBJ2-5
size: NA
CDR3: CASGLPPSQETQYF
DNA: TGTGCCAGCGGCTTACCACCCAGCCAAGAGACCCAGTACTTC

V: TRBV20-1
D: TRBD1
J: TRBJ1-1
size: NA
CDR3: CSAKQRQGAVEAFF
DNA: TGCAGTGCGAAGCAGCGACAGGGGGCGGTTGAAGCTTTCTTT

V: TRBV29-1
D: NA
J: TRBJ1-1
size: NA
CDR3: CSYWSGTEAFF
DNA: TGCAGCTATTGGTCGGGCACTGAAGCTTTCTTT

V: TRBV29-1
D: NA
J: TRBJ1-1
size: NA
CDR3: CSVGGASEAFF
DNA: TGCAGCGTTGGGGGGGCCTCTGAAGCTTTCTTT

V: TRBV9
D: NA
J: TRBJ2-3
size: NA
CDR3: CASSVETPTDTQYF
DNA: TGTGCCAGCAGCGTAGAGACCCCTACAGATACGCAGTATTTT

V: TRBV28
D: TRBD1
J: TRBJ1-1
size: NA
CDR3: CASSTGTGGGEAFF
DNA: TGTGCCAGCAGCACCGGGACAGGGGGCGGTGAAGCTTTCTTT

V: TRBV20-1
D: NA
J: TRBJ1-4
size: NA
CDR3: CSAMRRDRLDEKLFF
DNA: TGCAGTGCTATGAGGAGGGACCGGCTCGATGAAAAACTGTTTTTT

V: TRBV11-2
D: NA
J: TRBJ2-5
size: NA
CDR3: CASSPTTSQETQYF
DNA: TGTGCCAGCAGCCCGACTACCAGCCAAGAGACCCAGTACTTC

V: TRBV6-2/TRBV6-3
D: TRBD1
J: TRBJ2-1
size: many
CDR3: CASSQTGTGSYNEQFF
DNA: TGTGCCAGCAGTCAAACCGGGACAGGCTCCTACAATGAGCAGTTCTTC